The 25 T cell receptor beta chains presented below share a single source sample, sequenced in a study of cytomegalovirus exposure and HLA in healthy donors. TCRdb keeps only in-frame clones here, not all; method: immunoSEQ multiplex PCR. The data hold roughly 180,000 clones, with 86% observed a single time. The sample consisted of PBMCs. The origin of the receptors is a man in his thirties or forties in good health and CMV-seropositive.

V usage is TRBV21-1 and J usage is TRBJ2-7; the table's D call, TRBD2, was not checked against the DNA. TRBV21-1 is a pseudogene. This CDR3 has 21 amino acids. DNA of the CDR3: TGTGCCAGCAGCAAATCTACCGGGGACAACTATGGGGAGCGGGGGTTGGGGGAGCAGTACTTC. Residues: CASSKSTGDNYGERGLGEQYF.

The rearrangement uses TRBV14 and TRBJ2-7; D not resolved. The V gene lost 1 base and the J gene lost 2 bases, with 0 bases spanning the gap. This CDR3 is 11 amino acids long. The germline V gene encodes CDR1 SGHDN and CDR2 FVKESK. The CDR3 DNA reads TGTGCCAGCAGCCAAGCCTACGAGCAGTACTTC. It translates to CASSQAYEQYF.

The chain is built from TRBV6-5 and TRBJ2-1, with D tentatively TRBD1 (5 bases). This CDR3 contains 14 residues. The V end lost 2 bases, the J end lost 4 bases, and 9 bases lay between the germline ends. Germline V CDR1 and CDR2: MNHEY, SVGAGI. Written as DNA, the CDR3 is TGTGCCAGCAGTTACATGGGGCGATACAATGAGCAGTTCTTC. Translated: CASSYMGRYNEQFF.

In DNA, the CDR3 is TGCGCCAGCAGCTCTCGACAGGGTAGGGAGACCCAGTACTTC. It translates to CASSSRQGRETQYF. The V and J genes are TRBV5-1 and TRBJ2-5; the match to TRBD1 covers 7 bases. The CDR3 sequence is 14 residues long. Germline lookup yields CDR1 SGHRS and CDR2 YFSETQ. With 3 bases clipped from V and 5 bases from J, the junction kept 7 bases outside the gene matches. Using reference TRBV5-1 and TRBJ2-5 for the parts outside the CDR3, the full variable domain is KAGVTQTPRYLIKTRGQQVTLSCSPISGHRSVSWYQQTPGQGLQFLFEYFSETQRNKGNFPGRFSGRQFSNSRSEMNVSTLELGDSALYLCASSSRQGRETQYFGPGTRLLVL.

Here the CDR3 DNA reads TGTGCCAGCAGCCCCGGGACAGGGTACTACGAGCAGTACTTC. Its translation is CASSPGTGYYEQYF. The V gene is TRBV11-3, the J gene TRBJ2-7; the match to TRBD1 covers 9 bases. This CDR3 region has 14 residues. V dropped 5 bases and J dropped 3; count of bases not matched to a gene: 5. Per the germline V gene, CDR1 is SGHNT and CDR2 is YENEEA.

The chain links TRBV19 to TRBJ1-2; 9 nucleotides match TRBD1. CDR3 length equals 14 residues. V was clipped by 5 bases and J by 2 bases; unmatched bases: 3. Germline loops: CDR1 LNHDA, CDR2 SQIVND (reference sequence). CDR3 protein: CASSHRGRNYGYTF. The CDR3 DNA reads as TGTGCCAGTAGTCACAGGGGGCGGAACTATGGCTACACCTTC.

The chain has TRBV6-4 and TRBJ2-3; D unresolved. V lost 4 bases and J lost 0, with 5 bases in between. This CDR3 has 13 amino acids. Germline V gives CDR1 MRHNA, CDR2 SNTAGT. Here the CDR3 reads CASSGASTDTQYF. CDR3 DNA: TGTGCCAGCAGTGGCGCTAGCACAGATACGCAGTATTTT.

The CDR3 reads CASSYPGLAGLGYF. The CDR3 bases are TGTGCCAGCAGTTACCCGGGACTAGCGGGACTCGGGTACTTC. The rearrangement links TRBV6-5 to TRBJ2-7; 13 bases are a match to TRBD2. The V segment lost 2 bases and the J segment 12 bases; nucleotides outside the gene matches: 7. Looked up from germline, CDR1 is MNHEY and CDR2 is SVGAGI. There are 14 residues in the CDR3.

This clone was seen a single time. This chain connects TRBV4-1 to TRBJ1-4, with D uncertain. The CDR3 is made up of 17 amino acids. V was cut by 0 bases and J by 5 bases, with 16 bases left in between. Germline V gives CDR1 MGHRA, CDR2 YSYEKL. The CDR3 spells CASSQDERSSGNEKLFF. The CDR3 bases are TGCGCCAGCAGCCAAGATGAAAGATCGTCCGGGAATGAAAAACTGTTTTTT.

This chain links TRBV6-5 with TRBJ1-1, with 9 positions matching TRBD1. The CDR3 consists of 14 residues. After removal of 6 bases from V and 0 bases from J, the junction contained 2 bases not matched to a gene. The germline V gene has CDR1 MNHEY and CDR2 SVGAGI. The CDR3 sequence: CASSRDRVNTEAFF. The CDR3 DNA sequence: TGTGCCAGCAGCAGGGACAGGGTGAACACTGAAGCTTTCTTT.

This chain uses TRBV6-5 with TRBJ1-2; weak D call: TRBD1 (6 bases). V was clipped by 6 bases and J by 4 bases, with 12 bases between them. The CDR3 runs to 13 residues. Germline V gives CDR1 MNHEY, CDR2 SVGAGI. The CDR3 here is CASSRDIVYGYTF. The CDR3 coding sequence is TGTGCCAGCAGCAGGGACATAGTCTATGGCTACACCTTC.

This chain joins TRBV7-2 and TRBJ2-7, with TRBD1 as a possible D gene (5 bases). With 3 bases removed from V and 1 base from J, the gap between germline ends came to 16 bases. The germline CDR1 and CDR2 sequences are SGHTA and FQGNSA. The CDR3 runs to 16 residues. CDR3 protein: CASSLGPRKASYEQYF. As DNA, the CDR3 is TGTGCCAGCAGCTTGGGGCCGCGGAAGGCTTCCTACGAGCAGTACTTC.

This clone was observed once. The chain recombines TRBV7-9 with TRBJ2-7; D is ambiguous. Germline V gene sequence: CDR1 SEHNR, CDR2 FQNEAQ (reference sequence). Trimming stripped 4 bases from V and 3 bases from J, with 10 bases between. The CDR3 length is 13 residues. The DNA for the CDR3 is TGTGCCAGCAGCTCCAGCCGGGTCTACGAGCAGTACTTC. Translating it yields CASSSSRVYEQYF.

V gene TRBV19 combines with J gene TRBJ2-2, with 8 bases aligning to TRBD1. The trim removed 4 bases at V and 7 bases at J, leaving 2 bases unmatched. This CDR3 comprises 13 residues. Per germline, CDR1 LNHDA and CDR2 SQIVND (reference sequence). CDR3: CASSTTGDGELFF. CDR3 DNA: TGTGCCAGTAGTACGACAGGGGACGGGGAGCTGTTTTTT.

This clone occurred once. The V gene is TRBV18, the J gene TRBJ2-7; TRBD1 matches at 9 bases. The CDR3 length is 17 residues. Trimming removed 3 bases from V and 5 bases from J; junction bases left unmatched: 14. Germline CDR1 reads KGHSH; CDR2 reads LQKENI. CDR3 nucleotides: TGTGCCAGCTCACCCGAGCTACTCGGGACAGGGCGGGACGAGCAGTACTTC. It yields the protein CASSPELLGTGRDEQYF.

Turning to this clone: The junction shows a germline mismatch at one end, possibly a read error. CDR3 region: CASSSGTLGGYEQYF. The CDR3 nucleotides are TGTGCTAGCAGCTCCGGGACTCTGGGCGGGTACGAGCAGTACTTC. The chain joins TRBV7-7 to TRBJ2-7; a possible D gene is TRBD2 (6 bases). There are 15 residues in the CDR3. The V gene's germline CDR1 is SSHAT and CDR2 FNYEAQ (reference sequence).

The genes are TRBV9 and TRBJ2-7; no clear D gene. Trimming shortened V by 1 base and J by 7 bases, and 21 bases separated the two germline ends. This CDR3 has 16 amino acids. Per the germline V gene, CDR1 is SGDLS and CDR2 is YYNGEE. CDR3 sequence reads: CASSVKVVRAPSEQYF. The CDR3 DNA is TGTGCCAGCAGCGTAAAGGTCGTTCGGGCCCCTTCGGAGCAGTACTTC.

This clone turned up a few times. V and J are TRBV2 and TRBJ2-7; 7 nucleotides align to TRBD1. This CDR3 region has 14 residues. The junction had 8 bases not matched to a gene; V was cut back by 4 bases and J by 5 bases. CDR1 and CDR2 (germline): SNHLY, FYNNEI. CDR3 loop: CASSGRTGVDEQYF. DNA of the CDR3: TGTGCCAGCAGTGGACGAACAGGGGTCGACGAGCAGTACTTC.

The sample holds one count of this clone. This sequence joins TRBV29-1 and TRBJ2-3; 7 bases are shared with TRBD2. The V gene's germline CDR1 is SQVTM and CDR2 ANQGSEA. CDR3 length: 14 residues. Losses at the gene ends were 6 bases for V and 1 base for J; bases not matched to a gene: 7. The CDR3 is CSVGGSGGTDTQYF. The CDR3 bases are TGCAGCGTCGGGGGGTCGGGGGGCACAGATACGCAGTATTTT.

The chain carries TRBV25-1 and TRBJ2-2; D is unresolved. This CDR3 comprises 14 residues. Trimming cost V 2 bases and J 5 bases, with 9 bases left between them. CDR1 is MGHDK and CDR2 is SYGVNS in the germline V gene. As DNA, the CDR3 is TGTGCCAGCAGTGAACGGGTTGCGACCGGGGAGCTGTTTTTT. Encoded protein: CASSERVATGELFF.

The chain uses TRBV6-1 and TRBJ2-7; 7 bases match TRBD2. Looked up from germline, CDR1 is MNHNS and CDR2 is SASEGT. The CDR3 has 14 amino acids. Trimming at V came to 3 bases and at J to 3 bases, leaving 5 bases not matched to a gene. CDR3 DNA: TGTGCCAGCAGTGAGGGAGGGCGGATCTACGAGCAGTACTTC. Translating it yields CASSEGGRIYEQYF.

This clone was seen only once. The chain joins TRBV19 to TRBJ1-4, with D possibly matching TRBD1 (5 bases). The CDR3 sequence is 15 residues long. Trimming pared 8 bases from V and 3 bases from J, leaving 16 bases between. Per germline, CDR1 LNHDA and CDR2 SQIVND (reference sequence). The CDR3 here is CASRLGGTSNEKLFF. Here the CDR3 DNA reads TGTGCCAGTCGCCTTGGGGGGACCTCTAATGAAAAACTGTTTTTT.

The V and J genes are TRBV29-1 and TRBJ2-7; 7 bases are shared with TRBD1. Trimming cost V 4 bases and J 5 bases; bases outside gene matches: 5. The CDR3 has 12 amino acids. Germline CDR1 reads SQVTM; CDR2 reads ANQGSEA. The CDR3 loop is CSVAGTVHEQYF. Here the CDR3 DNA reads TGCAGCGTTGCCGGGACAGTCCACGAGCAGTACTTC.

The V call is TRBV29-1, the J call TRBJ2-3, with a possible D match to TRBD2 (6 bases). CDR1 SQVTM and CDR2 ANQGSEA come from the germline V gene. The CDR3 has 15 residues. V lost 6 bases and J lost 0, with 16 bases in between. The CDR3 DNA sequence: TGCAGCGTGGGGACGGAGGGATTGAGCACAGATACGCAGTATTTT. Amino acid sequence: CSVGTEGLSTDTQYF.

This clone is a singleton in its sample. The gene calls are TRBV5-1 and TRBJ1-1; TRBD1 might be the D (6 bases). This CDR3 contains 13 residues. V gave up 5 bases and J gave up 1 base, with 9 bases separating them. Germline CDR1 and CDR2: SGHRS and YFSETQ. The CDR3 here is CASRYRENTEAFF. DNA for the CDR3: TGCGCCAGCAGATACAGGGAGAACACTGAAGCTTTCTTT.